These 23 T cell receptor beta chains share one sample of origin, sequenced in a study of T cell responses to AZD1222 COVID-19 vaccine. The method was immunoSEQ multiplex PCR; TCRdb's version includes in-frame clones alone and lacks a portion of them. The sample has 140,000 or so clones, around 92% seen once; the top ten hold approximately 12%. The source material was peripheral blood, sampled after recovery from COVID-19. The receptors here all came from an adult who had recovered from COVID-19.

The chain combines TRBV4-1 with TRBJ2-7; 8 bases line up with TRBD2. The germline CDR1 and CDR2 sequences are MGHRA and YSYEKL. This CDR3 comprises 16 residues. The V and J ends lost 0 bases and 3 bases, in that order; junction bases with no gene match: 7. In DNA, the CDR3 is TGCGCCAGCAGCCAAGACCCGGGAGGGGCCGTCTACGAGCAGTACTTC. Protein product: CASSQDPGGAVYEQYF.

CDR3 DNA: TGTGCCAGTAGAACTGGGACAGGGTATACCGGGGAGCTGTTTTTT. This translates into CASRTGTGYTGELFF. The V call is TRBV19, the J call TRBJ2-2, with 9 bases that match TRBD1. This CDR3 region has 15 residues. The ends lost 6 bases at V and 5 bases at J; junction bases unmatched: 7. Germline assignment: CDR1 LNHDA and CDR2 SQIVND (reference sequence).

The V gene is TRBV5-1, the J gene TRBJ1-2; 7 bases agree with TRBD1. Germline CDR1 is SGHRS and CDR2 is YFSETQ. The ends lost 4 bases at V and 0 bases at J; junction bases unmatched: 9. The CDR3 covers 16 residues. The CDR3 loop reads CASSNRQGQTNYGYTF. The CDR3 DNA is TGCGCCAGCAGCAATCGGCAGGGACAGACTAACTATGGCTACACCTTC.

The chain employs TRBV16 and TRBJ1-1; D gene unclear. CDR1 KGHSY and CDR2 FQNENV come from the germline V gene. V was pared by 0 bases and J by 4 bases, with 6 bases between. The CDR3 sequence is 13 residues long. The chain's CDR3 is CASSQSRITEAFF. CDR3 coding DNA: TGTGCCAGCAGCCAATCTCGAATCACTGAAGCTTTCTTT.

The chain couples TRBV28 to TRBJ2-3, with D possibly TRBD2 on 7 matching bases. Germline V gives CDR1 MDHEN, CDR2 SYDVKM. V shed 5 bases and J shed 0 bases, with 12 bases lying between them. The CDR3 is made up of 15 amino acids. DNA for the CDR3: TGTGCCAGCAGTAGGGGGGGCACTAGCACAGATACGCAGTATTTT. Protein: CASSRGGTSTDTQYF.

The chain links TRBV4-1 to TRBJ1-6; no firm D call. Germline CDR1 MGHRA, CDR2 YSYEKL. This CDR3 has 15 residues. V lost 11 bases to trimming and J lost 0 bases, with 14 bases between them. The CDR3 here is CASRGEGSYNSPLHF. CDR3 coding DNA: TGCGCCTCCCGCGGGGAGGGCTCCTATAATTCACCCCTCCACTTT.

V and J are TRBV9 and TRBJ2-1, with 8 nucleotides matching TRBD2. The CDR3 consists of 18 residues. Per germline, CDR1 SGDLS and CDR2 YYNGEE. Trimming took 0 bases from V and 7 from J; bases not matched to a gene: 15. In nucleotides, the CDR3 is TGTGCCAGCAGCGTAGTGAGCGGGAGTAATCGAGCGGGGAATGAGCAGTTCTTC. It is translated as CASSVVSGSNRAGNEQFF.

The chain has TRBV6-4 and TRBJ1-2; TRBD1 matches 12 bases. The CDR3 covers 15 residues. V dropped 5 bases and J dropped 4; count of bases not matched to a gene: 5. CDR1 MRHNA and CDR2 SNTAGT come from the germline V gene. CDR3 residues: CASSPGTGGGYGYTF. As DNA, the CDR3 is TGTGCCAGCAGTCCCGGGACAGGGGGCGGCTATGGCTACACCTTC.

This chain uses TRBV9 with TRBJ1-5; a weak D match, TRBD1 (5 bases). This CDR3 is built from 15 residues. Germline V gene lookup returns CDR1 SGDLS and CDR2 YYNGEE. V was clipped by 0 bases and J by 7 bases, with 14 bases between them. The CDR3 loop reads CASSVGQGTNQPQHF. The CDR3 coding sequence is TGTGCCAGCAGCGTAGGGCAGGGTACGAACCAGCCCCAGCATTTT.

The J gene is TRBJ2-6, the V gene TRBV2, with TRBD1 as a possible D gene (6 bases). CDR1 is SNHLY, CDR2 FYNNEI, per germline. CDR3 size: 16 residues. Trimming removed 2 bases from V and 4 bases from J, with 12 bases in between. This chain's CDR3 is CASSEFRGLGANVLTF. CDR3 DNA: TGTGCCAGCAGTGAATTCAGGGGCTTAGGGGCCAACGTCCTGACTTTC.

The rearrangement links TRBV15 to TRBJ1-2; 7 bases align to TRBD1. Per the germline V gene, CDR1 is LNHNV and CDR2 is YYDKDF (reference sequence). Trimming took 5 bases from V and 7 from J; bases not matched to a gene: 10. The CDR3 contains 14 residues. The CDR3 here is CATSGLQGFTGYTF. The CDR3 nucleotides are TGTGCCACCAGCGGTTTACAGGGGTTTACTGGCTACACCTTC.

The rearrangement links TRBV6-4 to TRBJ1-5; D remains unclear. This CDR3 contains 13 residues. Germline CDR1 MRHNA, CDR2 SNTAGT. Trimming removed 4 bases from V and 2 bases from J, with 6 bases in between. The CDR3 nucleotides read TGTGCCAGCAGTGTAAACCGCAATCAGCCCCAGCATTTT. Amino acids: CASSVNRNQPQHF.

The CDR3 region has the DNA TGTGCCAGCAGTCCCCCGAGGACAGGGGGCAGAAATGCGGAGACCCAGTACTTC. It specifies CASSPPRTGGRNAETQYF. The V gene is TRBV27, the J gene TRBJ2-5; 11 bases are a match to TRBD1. Trimming took 5 bases from V and 5 from J; bases not matched to a gene: 16. Germline V gives CDR1 MNHEY, CDR2 SMNVEV (reference sequence). The CDR3 spans 18 residues.

The chain employs TRBV28 and TRBJ2-1; tentatively, D is TRBD2 (5 bases). The V gene's germline CDR1 is MDHEN and CDR2 SYDVKM. The CDR3 is 13 amino acids. V lost 5 bases to trimming and J lost 10 bases, with 15 bases between them. The CDR3 region is CASSATTFNEQFF. The CDR3 DNA follows: TGTGCCAGCAGTGCGACTACCTTTAACGAGCAGTTCTTC.

The V call is TRBV9, the J call TRBJ2-7; D is undetermined. V shed 1 base and J shed 1 base, with 6 bases lying between them. This CDR3 region has 13 residues. The germline V gene encodes CDR1 SGDLS and CDR2 YYNGEE. The CDR3 sequence: CASSVMPSYEQYF. CDR3 bases: TGTGCCAGCAGCGTAATGCCGTCCTACGAGCAGTACTTC.

CDR3 protein: CATSLRTGDTGELFF. The CDR3 DNA follows: TGTGCCACCAGCCTCCGGACAGGGGACACCGGGGAGCTGTTTTTT. The chain has TRBV15 and TRBJ2-2; 9 bases line up with TRBD1. Germline V gene lookup returns CDR1 LNHNV and CDR2 YYDKDF (reference sequence). J was trimmed by 3 bases and V by 5 bases; bases with no gene match: 4. The length of the CDR3 is 15 residues.

There are many counts of this clone. V and J are TRBV2 and TRBJ1-6; TRBD1 matches at 11 bases. The trim removed 5 bases at V and 10 bases at J, leaving 7 bases unmatched. CDR3 length: 15 residues. Looked up from germline, CDR1 is SNHLY and CDR2 is FYNNEI. The CDR3 DNA follows: TGTGCCAGCAGTCAGGGACAGGGGGTATGGTCACCCCTCCACTTT. Protein sequence: CASSQGQGVWSPLHF.

V and J are TRBV2 and TRBJ2-1; D not resolved. The CDR3 is made up of 14 amino acids. V lost 6 bases to trimming and J lost 0 bases, with 9 bases between them. Germline CDR1 is SNHLY and CDR2 is FYNNEI. The chain's CDR3 is CASRRDGSYNEQFF. The CDR3 DNA is TGTGCCAGCAGGCGAGACGGCTCCTACAATGAGCAGTTCTTC.

V is TRBV6-5 and J is TRBJ2-7, with TRBD2 matching 9 bases. The CDR3 is 15 residues long. Germline V gene sequence: CDR1 MNHEY, CDR2 SVGAGI. V lost 4 bases, J lost 2 bases, and 6 bases stayed unmatched. The CDR3 loop reads CASSSVAGETYEQYF. The CDR3, as DNA: TGTGCCAGCAGTTCCGTAGCGGGAGAGACCTACGAGCAGTACTTC.

This clone has only one observation. The genes are TRBV11-2 and TRBJ2-1; TRBD1 aligns across 7 bases. With 4 bases clipped from V and 7 bases from J, the junction kept 4 bases outside the gene matches. CDR1 and CDR2 from the germline V gene are SGHAT and FQNNGV. This CDR3 has 13 residues. The CDR3, as DNA: TGTGCCAGCAGCTCGGGACAGCAAAATGAGCAGTTCTTC. Its translation: CASSSGQQNEQFF. Complete variable domain (other parts from reference TRBV11-2 and TRBJ2-1): EAGVAQSPRYKIIEKRQSVAFWCNPISGHATLYWYQQILGQGPKLLIQFQNNGVVDDSQLPKDRFSAERLKGVDSTLKIQPAKLEDSAVYLCASSSGQQNEQFFGPGTRLTVL.

The J gene is TRBJ2-7, the V gene TRBV11-2, with a possible D match to TRBD2 (6 bases). In germline, CDR1 is SGHAT, CDR2 FQNNGV. V lost 4 bases to trimming and J lost 3 bases, with 16 bases between them. The CDR3 has 15 residues. The CDR3 spells CASSSRDSLSYEQYF. CDR3 DNA sequence: TGTGCCAGCAGCTCCCGGGACTCCTTGAGCTACGAGCAGTACTTC. The variable domain in full, with the rest retrieved from reference TRBV11-2 and TRBJ2-7, is EAGVAQSPRYKIIEKRQSVAFWCNPISGHATLYWYQQILGQGPKLLIQFQNNGVVDDSQLPKDRFSAERLKGVDSTLKIQPAKLEDSAVYLCASSSRDSLSYEQYFGPGTRLTVT.

This clone was picked up one time. The chain has TRBV10-3 and TRBJ2-1, with TRBD2 matching over 12 bases. J gave up 1 base and V 6 bases, and 7 bases lay outside the gene matches. CDR3 size: 17 residues. Germline-derived CDR1 and CDR2 are ENHRY and SYGVKD. The CDR3, as DNA: TGTGCCATCAGCCAGACTAGCGGGAGCTCATCCTACAATGAGCAGTTCTTC. This codes for CAISQTSGSSSYNEQFF.

This chain joins TRBV10-3 and TRBJ2-1, with TRBD1 as a possible D gene (6 bases). The CDR3 has 15 amino acids. The V and J ends lost 0 bases and 7 bases respectively, with 13 bases between them. Per the germline V gene, CDR1 is ENHRY and CDR2 is SYGVKD. DNA of the CDR3: TGTGCCATCAGTGAGTCTGGGGTTACAGGGAATGAGCAGTTCTTC. It is translated as CAISESGVTGNEQFF.